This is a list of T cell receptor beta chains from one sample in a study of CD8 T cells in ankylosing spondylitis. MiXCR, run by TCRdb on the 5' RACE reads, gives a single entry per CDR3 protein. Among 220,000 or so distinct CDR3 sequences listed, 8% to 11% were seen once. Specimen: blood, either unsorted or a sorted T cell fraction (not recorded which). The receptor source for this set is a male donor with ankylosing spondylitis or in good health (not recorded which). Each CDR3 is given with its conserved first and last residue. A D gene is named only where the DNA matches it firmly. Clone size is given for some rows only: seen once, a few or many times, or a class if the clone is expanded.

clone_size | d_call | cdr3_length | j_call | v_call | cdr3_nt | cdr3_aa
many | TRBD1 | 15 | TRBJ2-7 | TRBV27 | TGTGCCAGCAGTTTCGTACAGGGGGATTCCTACGAGCAGTACTTC | CASSFVQGDSYEQYF
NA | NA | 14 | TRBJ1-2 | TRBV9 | TGTGCCAGCAGCGTTGGGAGGGACGCGTATGGCTACACCTTC | CASSVGRDAYGYTF
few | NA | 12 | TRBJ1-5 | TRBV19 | TGTGCCAGTAGTATAGGAATTCAGCCCCAGCATTTT | CASSIGIQPQHF
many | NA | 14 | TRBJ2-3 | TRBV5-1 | TGCGCCAGCAGCTTGGCACAGATAGGAGATACGCAGTATTTT | CASSLAQIGDTQYF
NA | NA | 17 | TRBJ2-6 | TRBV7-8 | TGTGCCAGCAGCCTGAGCTGGAGTTACTCTGGGGCCAACGTCCTGACTTTC | CASSLSWSYSGANVLTF
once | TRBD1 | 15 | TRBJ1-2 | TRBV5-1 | TGCGCCAGCAGCTTAGGGACAGGGGGCCGGTATGGCTACACCTTC | CASSLGTGGRYGYTF
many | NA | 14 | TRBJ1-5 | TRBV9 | TGTGCCAGCAGCGTAGGGCTACAGGGACAGCCCCAGCATTTT | CASSVGLQGQPQHF
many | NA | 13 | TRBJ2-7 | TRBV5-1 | TGCGCCAGCGGGAGTGGAAGCTCCTACGAGCAGTACTTC | CASGSGSSYEQYF
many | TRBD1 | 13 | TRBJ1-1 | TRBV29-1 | TGCAGCTGCACCGGGACAGCGAACACTGAAGCTTTCTTT | CSCTGTANTEAFF
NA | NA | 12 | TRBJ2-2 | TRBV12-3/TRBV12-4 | TGTGCCACCTTGGGAGGAACCGGGGAGCTGTTTTTT | CATLGGTGELFF
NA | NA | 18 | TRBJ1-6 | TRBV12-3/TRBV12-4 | TGTGCCAGCAGTCCTCTAAGCGGGACCCTCAACCCAAATTCACCCCTCCACTTT | CASSPLSGTLNPNSPLHF
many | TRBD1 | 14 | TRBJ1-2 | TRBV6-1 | TGTGCCAGCAAAAAAACGGGACAGGGGGGGAGCTACACCTTC | CASKKTGQGGSYTF
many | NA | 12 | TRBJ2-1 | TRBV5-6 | TGTGCCAGCAGCTTAAGATACAATGAGCAGTTCTTC | CASSLRYNEQFF
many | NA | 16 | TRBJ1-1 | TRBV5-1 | TGCGCCAGCAGCTTGGGAACACGGGTAGTGACGGCTGAAGCTTTCTTT | CASSLGTRVVTAEAFF
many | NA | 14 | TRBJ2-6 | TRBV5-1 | TGCGCCAGCAGCTTCGGCTCTGGGGCCAACGTCCTGACTTTC | CASSFGSGANVLTF
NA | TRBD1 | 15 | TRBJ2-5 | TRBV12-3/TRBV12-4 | TGTGCCAGCAGTTTATTTCGGACAGGGATAGAGACCCAGTACTTC | CASSLFRTGIETQYF
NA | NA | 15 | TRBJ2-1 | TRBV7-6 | TGTGCCAGCAGCTTAGTTTCCCACCTATACAATGAGCAGTTCTTC | CASSLVSHLYNEQFF
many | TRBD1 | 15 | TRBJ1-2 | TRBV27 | TGTGCCAGCAGAAGAGACGGGACAGGGGGCTATGGCTACACCTTC | CASRRDGTGGYGYTF
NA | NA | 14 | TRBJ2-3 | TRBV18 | TGTGCCAGCTCACCAGTTCTTTCGCAAGATACGCAGTATTTT | CASSPVLSQDTQYF
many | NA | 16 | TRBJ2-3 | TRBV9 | TGTGCCAGCAGCGTAACTGGCGGGGCCTTCACAGATACGCAGTATTTT | CASSVTGGAFTDTQYF
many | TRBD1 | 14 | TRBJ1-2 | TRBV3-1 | TGTGCCAGCAGCGGCACCGGGACAGGGTTCTTCTGCACCTTC | CASSGTGTGFFCTF
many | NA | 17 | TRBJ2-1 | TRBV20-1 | TGCAGTGCTCTGAGGGGAGGCAGGGGGAGCTCCTACAATGAGCAGTTCTTC | CSALRGGRGSSYNEQFF
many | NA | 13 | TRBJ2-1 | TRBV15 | TGTGCCACCAGCAGAGATGGTCGGGATGAGCAGTTCTTC | CATSRDGRDEQFF
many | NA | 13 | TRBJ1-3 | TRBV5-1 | TGCGCCAGCAGCTTGGGATTTGGAAACACCATATATTTT | CASSLGFGNTIYF
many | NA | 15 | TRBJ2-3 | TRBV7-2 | TGTGCCAGCAGCCCCGGCCTAGGAGGAGCAGATACGCAGTATTTT | CASSPGLGGADTQYF
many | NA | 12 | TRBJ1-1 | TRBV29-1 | TGCAGCGGGTGGACAGCTGGGGCTGAAGCTTTCTTT | CSGWTAGAEAFF
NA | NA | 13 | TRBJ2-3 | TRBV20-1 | TGCAGTGCGGGACGGGGAGGCACAGATACGCAGTATTTT | CSAGRGGTDTQYF
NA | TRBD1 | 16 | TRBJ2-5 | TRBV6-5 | TGTGCCAGCAGTTACGATGCAGGGGGCCCCTGGGAGACCCAGTACTTC | CASSYDAGGPWETQYF
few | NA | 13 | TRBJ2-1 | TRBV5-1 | TGCGCCAGCAGCTTGCAGGGGTGGGATGAGCAGTTCTTC | CASSLQGWDEQFF
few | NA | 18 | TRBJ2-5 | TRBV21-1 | TGTGCCAGCAGCAGGACCGGGACGCAGAGAGTAAGCCAAGAGACCCAGTACTTC | CASSRTGTQRVSQETQYF
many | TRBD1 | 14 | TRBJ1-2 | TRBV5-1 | TGCGCCAGCAGCTTGGAGGGGGCCGGCTATGGCTACACCTTC | CASSLEGAGYGYTF
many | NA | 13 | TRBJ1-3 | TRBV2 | TGTGCCAGCAGTGAGGCAGAAGGAAACACCATATATTTT | CASSEAEGNTIYF
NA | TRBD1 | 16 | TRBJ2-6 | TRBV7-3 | TGTGCCAGCAGCTTGGGACAGGGGTCTGGGGCCAACGTCCTGACTTTC | CASSLGQGSGANVLTF
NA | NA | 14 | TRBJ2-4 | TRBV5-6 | TGTGCCAGCAGCTCGGGCGTGTATGAGAACATTCAGTACTTC | CASSSGVYENIQYF
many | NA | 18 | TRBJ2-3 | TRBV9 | TGTGCCAGCAGCACCCCCACGGGGGGCAGGGTTAGCACAGATACGCAGTATTTT | CASSTPTGGRVSTDTQYF
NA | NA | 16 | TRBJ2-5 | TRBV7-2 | TGTGCCAGCAGCCCCGCTGTTTCGGCGGTCCAAGAGACCCAGTACTTC | CASSPAVSAVQETQYF
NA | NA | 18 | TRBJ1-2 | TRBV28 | TGTGCCAGCAGTTTGGTCGGAGCGGGCCTTGGACGTGGCTATGGCTACACCTTC | CASSLVGAGLGRGYGYTF
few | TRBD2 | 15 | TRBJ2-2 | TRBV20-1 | TGCAGTGCCGACCCTAGCGGGGGGAACACCGGGGAGCTGTTTTTT | CSADPSGGNTGELFF
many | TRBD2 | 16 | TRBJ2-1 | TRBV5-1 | TGCGCCAGCAGCTTGGGTAGCGGGGGAGCCTACAATGAGCAGTTCTTC | CASSLGSGGAYNEQFF
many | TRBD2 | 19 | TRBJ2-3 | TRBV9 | TGTGCCAGCAGCGTCCCCCTGGGGACTAGCGGCCTGCGGACAGATACGCAGTATTTT | CASSVPLGTSGLRTDTQYF
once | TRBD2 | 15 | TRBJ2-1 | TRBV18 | TGTGCCAGCTCACCACTGGCGGGAGCAGACAATGAGCAGTTCTTC | CASSPLAGADNEQFF
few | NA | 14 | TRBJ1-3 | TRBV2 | TGTGCCAGCAGTGTGGACAGTTCTGGAAACACCATATATTTT | CASSVDSSGNTIYF
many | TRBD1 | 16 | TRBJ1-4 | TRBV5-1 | TGCGCCAGCAGCTCGGGACAGGGGGCAACTAATGAAAAACTGTTTTTT | CASSSGQGATNEKLFF
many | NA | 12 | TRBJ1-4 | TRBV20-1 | TGCAGCGCGACGACTAAGGATGAAAAACTGTTTTTT | CSATTKDEKLFF
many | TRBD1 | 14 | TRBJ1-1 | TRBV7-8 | TGTGCCAGCAGGGGGACAGGGGGGAACACTGAAGCTTTCTTT | CASRGTGGNTEAFF
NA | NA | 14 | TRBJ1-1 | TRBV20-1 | TGCAGTGCTAGAGGGGGGGGGCCGAACACTGAAGCTTTCTTT | CSARGGGPNTEAFF
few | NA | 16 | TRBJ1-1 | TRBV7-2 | TGTGCCAGCAGCTCCGGACAGCCGGGAGGTCACACTGAAGCTTTCTTT | CASSSGQPGGHTEAFF
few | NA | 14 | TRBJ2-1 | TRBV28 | TGTGCCACCCGGGTTTGGGGGCCGGGAGATGAGCAGTTCTTC | CATRVWGPGDEQFF
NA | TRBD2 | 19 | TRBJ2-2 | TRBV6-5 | TGTGCCAGCAGTTACACGGGACTAGCGGGGCGCGGGAACACCGGGGAGCTGTTTTTT | CASSYTGLAGRGNTGELFF
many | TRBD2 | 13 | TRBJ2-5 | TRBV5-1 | TGCGCCAGCAGGAAAGGACTAGAAGAGACCCAGTACTTC | CASRKGLEETQYF
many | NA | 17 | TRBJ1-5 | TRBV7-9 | TGTGCCAGCAGCTTTGCGGGGGGTGGTGGTGGTAATCAGCCCCAGCATTTT | CASSFAGGGGGNQPQHF
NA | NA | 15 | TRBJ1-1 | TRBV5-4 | TGTGCCAGCAGCTTGGTTAGTAGGGCACGGACTGAAGCTTTCTTT | CASSLVSRARTEAFF
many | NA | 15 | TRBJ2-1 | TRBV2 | TGTGCCAGCAGTGAAATCTGGTCAACCTACAATGAGCAGTTCTTC | CASSEIWSTYNEQFF
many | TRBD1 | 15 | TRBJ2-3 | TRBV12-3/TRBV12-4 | TGTGCCAGCAGTCAACAGGGGGCTAGCACAGATACGCAGTATTTT | CASSQQGASTDTQYF
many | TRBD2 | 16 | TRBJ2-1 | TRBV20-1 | TGCAGTGCTAGAGATCGACTAGCGGGGTATTCGGATGAGCAGTTCTTC | CSARDRLAGYSDEQFF
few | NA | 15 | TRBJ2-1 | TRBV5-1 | TGCGCCAGCAGCTTGGACAGGGGAGGGAACAATGAGCAGTTCTTC | CASSLDRGGNNEQFF
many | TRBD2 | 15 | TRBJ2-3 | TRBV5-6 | TGTGCCAGCAGCTTGGGTAGCGGGGGGGCCGATACGCAGTATTTT | CASSLGSGGADTQYF
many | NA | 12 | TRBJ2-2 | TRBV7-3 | TGTGCCAGCAGCTTCCCCCCCGGGGAGCTGTTTTTT | CASSFPPGELFF
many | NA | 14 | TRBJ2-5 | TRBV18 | TGTGCCAGCGCCAACCTGGGATTCGGTGAGACCCAGTACTTC | CASANLGFGETQYF
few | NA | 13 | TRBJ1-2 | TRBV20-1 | TGCAGTGCTAGAGATCCGTTTAACTATGGCTACACCTTC | CSARDPFNYGYTF